This section outlines one T cell receptor beta chain sequence together with its context. These data belong to a study of blood T cell repertoires in COVID-19. Study overall: PBMCs, B-cell-depleted T cells, or T cells were the source of the cDNA or gDNA that made up the material.

Measured with immunoSEQ multiplex PCR; TCRdb has only the in-frame clones, and not every one. The sample shows about 180,000 clones, under 85% of them seen only once. From germline, CDR1 is SGHRS and CDR2 YFSETQ. The CDR3 sequence is 15 residues long. V gave up 1 base and J gave up 5 bases, with 14 bases separating them. Sequencing was performed on peripheral blood. V gene TRBV5-1 combines with J gene TRBJ2-3, with a possible D match to TRBD2 (6 bases). This receptor was identified in a woman between 70 and 85 years old with COVID-19, enrolled during active disease. CDR3 DNA sequence: TGCGCCAGCAGCTTGTACGGGGGAGACATAGATACGCAGTATTTT. It yields the protein CASSLYGGDIDTQYF.